This is a list of T cell receptor beta chains from one sample in a study of beta chain features in type 1 diabetes. Sequenced by immunoSEQ multiplex PCR; TCRdb stores in-frame clones only, minus some. Found here are 250,000 or so clones, approximately 13% of them singletons; the top ten hold about 0.018%. Sequencing input: naive CD4+ T cells from blood. These receptors came from a man younger than 45 with type 1 diabetes. Both conserved end residues are part of each CDR3. Fields, in order: D gene, J gene, clone size, V gene, CDR3 DNA, CDR3 protein. The D gene is left open where the match is weak. A clone size is listed for some rows: how often the clone was seen (once, few, many), or a class if it is expanded.

d_gene: -
j_gene: TRBJ2-1
abundance: -
v_gene: TRBV5-1
CDR3nt: TGCGCCAGCAGCTTGGGACAGGCCTACAATGAGCAGTTCTTC
CDR3aa: CASSLGQAYNEQFF

d_gene: -
j_gene: TRBJ2-4
abundance: few
v_gene: TRBV4-2
CDR3nt: TGTGCCAGCAGCCAAGGGGGCCTAGCCAAAAACATTCAGTACTTC
CDR3aa: CASSQGGLAKNIQYF

d_gene: TRBD1
j_gene: TRBJ2-2
abundance: few
v_gene: TRBV4-2
CDR3nt: TGTGCCAGCAGCCAAGATGTGGACAGGGTGCCCGGGGAGCTGTTTTTT
CDR3aa: CASSQDVDRVPGELFF

d_gene: TRBD1
j_gene: TRBJ1-2
abundance: once
v_gene: TRBV5-4
CDR3nt: TGTGCCAGCAGCCAGGACAGGGACTATGGCTACACCTTC
CDR3aa: CASSQDRDYGYTF

d_gene: TRBD1
j_gene: TRBJ1-1
abundance: few
v_gene: TRBV18
CDR3nt: TGTGCCAGCTCACCGGGGACAGCCTACACTGAAGCTTTCTTT
CDR3aa: CASSPGTAYTEAFF

d_gene: -
j_gene: TRBJ2-2
abundance: -
v_gene: TRBV5-1
CDR3nt: TGCGCCAGCAGCTTGGGCGGGTTCACCGGGGAGCTGTTTTTT
CDR3aa: CASSLGGFTGELFF

d_gene: TRBD2
j_gene: TRBJ2-5
abundance: -
v_gene: TRBV7-8
CDR3nt: TGTGCCAGCAGCTTTTATAGCGGGTCGGGGAAAGAGACCCAGTACTTC
CDR3aa: CASSFYSGSGKETQYF

d_gene: -
j_gene: TRBJ1-5
abundance: few
v_gene: TRBV18
CDR3nt: TGTGCCAGCTCACCGGTCGGAGGGAATCAGCCCCAGCATTTT
CDR3aa: CASSPVGGNQPQHF

d_gene: -
j_gene: TRBJ1-1
abundance: few
v_gene: TRBV7-2
CDR3nt: TGTGCCAGCAGCGCCACCGGGACAAAGAACACTGAAGCTTTCTTT
CDR3aa: CASSATGTKNTEAFF

d_gene: -
j_gene: TRBJ1-4
abundance: -
v_gene: TRBV30
CDR3nt: TGTGCCTGGAGTGTACTCCAAATCGGGTCGAATGAAAAACTGTTTTTT
CDR3aa: CAWSVLQIGSNEKLFF